A single sample is the source of the 23 T cell receptor beta chains below, sequenced in a study of cytomegalovirus exposure and HLA in healthy donors. TCRdb's table, derived via immunoSEQ multiplex PCR, lists solely in-frame clones and lacks some. The sample lists about 120,000 clones; approximately 90% were seen once. The sequenced sample consisted of PBMCs. The receptors derive from a young man in good health and CMV-seronegative.

This chain links TRBV19 with TRBJ1-2, with a possible D match to TRBD1 (5 bases). V was trimmed by 3 bases and J by 2 bases, leaving 13 bases between them. The V gene's germline CDR1 is LNHDA and CDR2 SQIVND (reference sequence). This CDR3 has 15 residues. The CDR3 DNA sequence: TGTGCCAGTAGTATGACGTTGGGGCAGAACTATGGCTACACCTTC. This encodes CASSMTLGQNYGYTF.

This clone has more than one count but fewer than ten. The V and J genes are TRBV28 and TRBJ2-1; the D is unclear. Germline V gives CDR1 MDHEN, CDR2 SYDVKM. This CDR3 comprises 11 residues. The V gene lost 8 bases and the J gene lost 8 bases, with 10 bases spanning the gap. The CDR3 sequence is CASVELDEQFF. In DNA, the CDR3 is TGTGCCAGCGTGGAGTTAGATGAGCAGTTCTTC.

This chain links TRBV30 with TRBJ1-1; possibly TRBD1 for D (5 bases). The CDR3 is 14 amino acids. The germline V gene has CDR1 GTSNPN and CDR2 SVGIG (reference sequence). Trimming pared 0 bases from V and 5 bases from J, leaving 13 bases between. Here the CDR3 reads CAWSVWGRATEAFF. Here the CDR3 DNA reads TGTGCCTGGAGTGTATGGGGCAGGGCAACTGAAGCTTTCTTT.

The rearrangement uses TRBV5-6 and TRBJ1-4, with D perhaps TRBD1 (6 bases). The V and J ends lost 1 base and 8 bases respectively, with 24 bases between them. The CDR3 extends over 18 amino acids. The germline V gene has CDR1 SGHDT and CDR2 YYEEEE. As DNA, the CDR3 is TGTGCCAGCAGCTTGTTTGAGACAGGCCGAATTTGGGGGGAAAAACTGTTTTTT. Its protein is CASSLFETGRIWGEKLFF.

V is TRBV10-3 and J is TRBJ2-7; D is ambiguous. This CDR3 has 16 amino acids. Germline assignment: CDR1 ENHRY and CDR2 SYGVKD. Trimming stripped 0 bases from V and 3 bases from J, with 15 bases between. In DNA form, the CDR3 reads TGTGCCATCAGTGAGTCGATGTCCGGGTTCAACTACGAGCAGTACTTC. Translated, it gives CAISESMSGFNYEQYF.

The V call is TRBV5-4, the J call TRBJ2-3, with D perhaps TRBD2 (6 bases). Trimming stripped 3 bases from V and 5 bases from J, with 10 bases between. CDR3 length: 13 amino acids. Germline assignment: CDR1 SGHNT and CDR2 YYREEE (reference sequence). CDR3 in DNA: TGTGCCAGCAGCTCCGTGGGGGGAGATACGCAGTATTTT. It codes for CASSSVGGDTQYF.

J is TRBJ1-6 and V is TRBV6-5, with 8 nucleotides matching TRBD1. The length of the CDR3 is 15 residues. Trimming cost V 11 bases and J 5 bases; bases outside gene matches: 11. Germline CDR1 is MNHEY and CDR2 is SVGAGI. The DNA for the CDR3 is TGTGCCGCAGGAGTATGGGGACAGGATAATTCACCCCTCCACTTT. Residues: CAAGVWGQDNSPLHF.

The gene calls are TRBV11-2 and TRBJ2-3; TRBD1 agrees at 8 bases. V shed 1 base, J shed 0 bases, and the junction held 6 bases outside the gene matches. The germline CDR1 and CDR2 sequences are SGHAT and FQNNGV. The CDR3 consists of 17 residues. The CDR3 DNA reads as TGTGCCAGCAGCTTAGTCGGCGGGACAGGAAGCACAGATACGCAGTATTTT. Its protein is CASSLVGGTGSTDTQYF.

This chain connects TRBV6-1 to TRBJ1-2; D not certain. This CDR3 contains 14 residues. Germline lookup yields CDR1 MNHNS and CDR2 SASEGT. Trimming removed 1 base at V and 1 base at J, with 7 bases between. CDR3 sequence reads: CASSEVNGNYGYTF. The DNA of the CDR3 is TGTGCCAGCAGTGAAGTCAACGGTAACTATGGCTACACCTTC.

The V gene is TRBV9, the J gene TRBJ2-5; D perhaps matches TRBD1 (5 bases). The germline V gene has CDR1 SGDLS and CDR2 YYNGEE. Between the trimmed V and J ends, which lost 2 bases and 0 bases, there was a span of 8 bases. This CDR3 region has 14 residues. The CDR3 DNA follows: TGTGCCAGCAGCGTTTCAGGGTACCAAGAGACCCAGTACTTC. Its protein is CASSVSGYQETQYF.

The chain has TRBV5-6 and TRBJ2-6, with TRBD1 matching 7 bases. The germline V gene has CDR1 SGHDT and CDR2 YYEEEE. The CDR3 contains 17 residues. V was pared by 5 bases and J by 2 bases, with 10 bases of the junction left unmatched. In DNA form, the CDR3 reads TGTGCCAGCAGAACGACAGGGAAGGCAACTGGGGCCAACGTCCTGACTTTC. Amino acid sequence: CASRTTGKATGANVLTF. Full variable domain (missing parts from reference TRBV5-6 and TRBJ2-6): DAGVTQSPTHLIKTRGQQVTLRCSPKSGHDTVSWYQQALGQGPQFIFQYYEEEERQRGNFPDRFSGHQFPNYSSELNVNALLLGDSALYLCASRTTGKATGANVLTFGAGSRLTVL.

DNA of the CDR3: TGCGCCAGCAGCCAAACAACAGGGATCGAGCAGTACTTC. Encoded protein: CASSQTTGIEQYF. The V gene is TRBV4-1, the J gene TRBJ2-7; perhaps TRBD1 as D (6 bases). CDR3 size: 13 residues. The ends were cut back, 2 bases at V and 6 bases at J, with 11 bases in the middle. CDR1 is MGHRA and CDR2 is YSYEKL in the germline V gene.

This chain connects TRBV7-2 to TRBJ1-1; D gene unclear. V was cut by 2 bases and J by 1 base, with 8 bases left in between. CDR3 size: 14 residues. Germline CDR1 SGHTA, CDR2 FQGNSA. The CDR3 DNA is TGTGCCAGCAGCTTAAGTGGAGGGAACACTGAAGCTTTCTTT. Its translation is CASSLSGGNTEAFF. Full variable domain (rest looked up from reference TRBV7-2 and TRBJ1-1): GAGVSQSPSNKVTEKGKDVELRCDPISGHTALYWYRQSLGQGLEFLIYFQGNSAPDKSGLPSDRFSAERTGGSVSTLTIQRTQQEDSAVYLCASSLSGGNTEAFFGQGTRLTVV.

The chain recombines TRBV6-6 with TRBJ1-1; 12 bases are a match to TRBD1. This CDR3 spans 16 amino acids. Germline loops: CDR1 MNHNY, CDR2 SVGAGI (reference sequence). Germline trimming cut 5 bases from V and 4 bases from J; bases unmatched to any gene: 8. The chain's CDR3 is CASSHTGTGGGTEAFF. CDR3 coding DNA: TGTGCCAGCAGTCATACCGGGACAGGGGGCGGCACTGAAGCTTTCTTT.

This chain links TRBV19 with TRBJ1-1; 11 nucleotides match TRBD1. J gave up 4 bases and V 5 bases, and 9 bases lay outside the gene matches. There are 16 residues in the CDR3. Germline V gene lookup returns CDR1 LNHDA and CDR2 SQIVND (reference sequence). CDR3 DNA sequence: TGTGCCAGTAGTGACCGGACAGGGGGCAGGAGCACTGAAGCTTTCTTT. Residues: CASSDRTGGRSTEAFF.

The chain carries TRBV2 and TRBJ2-5, with TRBD2 matching over 7 bases. The length of the CDR3 is 13 residues. CDR1 is SNHLY and CDR2 is FYNNEI in the germline V gene. Trimming took 10 bases from V and 4 from J; bases not matched to a gene: 9. CDR3 sequence (DNA): TGTGCCACCCAACCCGGGACTACAGAGACCCAGTACTTC. As protein: CATQPGTTETQYF.

This sequence joins TRBV11-2 and TRBJ1-2; D not certain. The length of the CDR3 is 14 residues. Trimming took off 5 bases at V and 2 bases at J, with 12 bases between the two ends. CDR1 is SGHAT, CDR2 FQNNGV, per germline. Here the CDR3 reads CASSLVGANYGYTF. Written as DNA, the CDR3 is TGTGCCAGCAGCCTCGTCGGTGCGAACTATGGCTACACCTTC. Looking up the rest from reference TRBV11-2 and TRBJ1-2 gives the full variable domain: EAGVAQSPRYKIIEKRQSVAFWCNPISGHATLYWYQQILGQGPKLLIQFQNNGVVDDSQLPKDRFSAERLKGVDSTLKIQPAKLEDSAVYLCASSLVGANYGYTFGSGTRLTVV.

This chain connects TRBV27 to TRBJ2-3; 8 nucleotides agree with TRBD2. V lost 0 bases to trimming and J lost 2 bases; unmatched junction nucleotides: 7. Germline V lookup: CDR1 MNHEY, CDR2 SMNVEV (reference sequence). The CDR3 contains 17 residues. The CDR3 region is CASSLSSIAGYTDTQYF. The DNA for the CDR3 is TGTGCCAGCAGTTTATCGTCTATAGCGGGATACACAGATACGCAGTATTTT.

This clone is a singleton in its sample. V usage is TRBV5-1 and J usage is TRBJ1-1, with a tentative D call TRBD1 (6 bases). Trimming removed 4 bases from V and 1 base from J, with 11 bases in between. Germline CDR1 reads SGHRS; CDR2 reads YFSETQ. There are 14 residues in the CDR3. For the CDR3, the DNA is TGCGCCAGCAGCCGCCAGACAGGGAACACTGAAGCTTTCTTT. Protein sequence: CASSRQTGNTEAFF.

The chain joins TRBV2 to TRBJ1-5; tentatively, D is TRBD1 (5 bases). The germline V and J ends were trimmed by 4 bases and 5 bases, with 12 bases remaining between them. This CDR3 has 14 amino acids. Germline V gene sequence: CDR1 SNHLY, CDR2 FYNNEI. The CDR3 DNA follows: TGTGCCAGCAGTGGTAGGGGCCGTCATCAGCCCCAGCATTTT. It yields the protein CASSGRGRHQPQHF. Full variable domain (rest looked up from reference TRBV2 and TRBJ1-5): EPEVTQTPSHQVTQMGQEVILRCVPISNHLYFYWYRQILGQKVEFLVSFYNNEISEKSEIFDDQFSVERPDGSNFTLKIRSTKLEDSAMYFCASSGRGRHQPQHFGDGTRLSIL.

This chain joins TRBV2 and TRBJ2-7; the match to TRBD1 covers 7 bases. Germline V CDR1 and CDR2: SNHLY, FYNNEI. V gave up 4 bases and J gave up 7 bases; unmatched junction bases: 10. There are 14 residues in the CDR3. The CDR3 reads CASSVGDRATEQYF. The CDR3 nucleotides are TGTGCCAGCAGTGTGGGCGACAGGGCCACTGAGCAGTACTTC.

This sequence joins TRBV27 and TRBJ1-5, with TRBD1 as a possible D gene (6 bases). This CDR3 contains 17 residues. Deletions cut 5 bases from V and 0 bases from J, with 17 bases between. The germline V gene encodes CDR1 MNHEY and CDR2 SMNVEV (reference sequence). The CDR3 nucleotides are TGTGCCAGCAGTCCCTCCGGACAGACCTATAGCAATCAGCCCCAGCATTTT. Protein sequence: CASSPSGQTYSNQPQHF.

The CDR3 DNA follows: TGTGCCAGCTCAACCGGACAGGTTCACACTGAAGCTTTCTTT. Encoded protein: CASSTGQVHTEAFF. The rearrangement joins TRBV18 to TRBJ1-1; TRBD1 matches 7 bases. V trimming: 5 bases; J trimming: 3 bases; junction bases outside the gene matches: 6. The length of the CDR3 is 14 residues. CDR1 and CDR2 from the germline V gene are KGHSH and LQKENI.